One and the same sample provided the 20 T cell receptor beta chains below, sequenced in a study of T cell changes during pregnancy in multiple sclerosis. Repertoires were generated with immunoSEQ multiplex PCR, while TCRdb's copy carries only in-frame clones and drops some. The sample carries more than 60,000 clones, approximately 90% recorded once. Material: peripheral blood, obtained in the second trimester of pregnancy. The receptors derive from a female donor with multiple sclerosis, enrolled in a pregnancy study.

This rearrangement joins TRBV4-2 to TRBJ2-2; TRBD2 agrees at 8 bases. Germline CDR1 is LGHNA and CDR2 is YNFKEQ. The CDR3 contains 14 residues. The V and J ends lost 2 bases and 4 bases, in that order; junction bases with no gene match: 0. CDR3 loop: CASSQREGTGELFF. The DNA of the CDR3 is TGTGCCAGCAGCCAACGGGAGGGCACCGGGGAGCTGTTTTTT.

V and J are TRBV6-1 and TRBJ1-2, with D possibly TRBD1 on 6 matching bases. V lost 1 base to trimming and J lost 6 bases, with 21 bases between them. The CDR3 length is 17 residues. CDR1 is MNHNS, CDR2 SASEGT, per germline. The CDR3 nucleotides are TGTGCCAGCAGTGAAGGCTTGGGGGGGGCGCGGATAGATGGCTACACCTTC. Protein product: CASSEGLGGARIDGYTF.

The V and J genes are TRBV5-5 and TRBJ2-7; 12 nucleotides line up with TRBD1. Germline V gives CDR1 SGHKS, CDR2 YYEKEE (reference sequence). Trimming cost V 4 bases and J 5 bases; bases outside gene matches: 4. The CDR3 has 14 residues. The CDR3 loop reads CASSLGTGGDEQYF. Here the CDR3 DNA reads TGTGCCAGCAGCCTCGGGACAGGGGGCGACGAGCAGTACTTC.

This chain joins TRBV14 and TRBJ2-3, with 13 nucleotides matching TRBD2. Germline assignment: CDR1 SGHDN and CDR2 FVKESK. CDR3 length: 18 amino acids. Trimming removed 4 bases from V and 5 bases from J; junction bases left unmatched: 12. The CDR3 nucleotides are TGTGCCAGCAGCCCGATCGGACTAGCGGGAGAATATGGAGATACGCAGTATTTT. Residues: CASSPIGLAGEYGDTQYF.

V gene TRBV7-8 combines with J gene TRBJ2-2, with TRBD2 identical over 13 bases. Germline V lookup: CDR1 SGHVS, CDR2 FQNEAQ. The CDR3 is made up of 16 amino acids. V was clipped by 6 bases and J by 5 bases; unmatched bases: 6. CDR3 DNA: TGTGCCAGCAGGGCCCCGGGACTAGCGGGAACCGGGGAGCTGTTTTTT. Translating gives CASRAPGLAGTGELFF. Filled out from reference TRBV7-8 and TRBJ2-2, the complete variable domain reads GAGVSQSPRYKVAKRGQDVALRCDPISGHVSLFWYQQALGQGPEFLTYFQNEAQLDKSGLPSDRFFAERPEGSVSTLKIQRTQQEDSAVYLCASRAPGLAGTGELFFGEGSRLTVL.

The genes are TRBV7-2 and TRBJ1-2; TRBD1 matches at 8 bases. Germline values: CDR1 SGHTA, CDR2 FQGNSA. Unmatched junction bases numbered 8, after V lost 2 bases and J lost 6 bases. The CDR3 consists of 15 residues. This CDR3 reads CASSLQQGARDGYTF. The DNA for the CDR3 is TGTGCCAGCAGCTTACAGCAGGGGGCGCGCGATGGCTACACCTTC.

J is TRBJ2-3 and V is TRBV9; 10 bases map to TRBD1. The V segment lost 0 bases and the J segment 4 bases; nucleotides outside the gene matches: 8. The germline V gene encodes CDR1 SGDLS and CDR2 YYNGEE. The CDR3 has 17 residues. The CDR3 DNA sequence: TGTGCCAGCAGCGTAGGTCCGACAGGGGGCTGGGCAGATACGCAGTATTTT. The encoded protein is CASSVGPTGGWADTQYF.

The genes are TRBV27 and TRBJ1-3, with TRBD1 identical over 9 bases. Germline CDR1 reads MNHEY; CDR2 reads SMNVEV (reference sequence). The ends lost 5 bases at V and 4 bases at J; junction bases unmatched: 6. CDR3 length equals 15 residues. The CDR3 DNA reads as TGTGCCAGCAGTCAGAACAGGGGGCGAGGAAACACCATATATTTT. Translated: CASSQNRGRGNTIYF.

The genes are TRBV7-7 and TRBJ2-5, with D maybe TRBD1 (6 bases). Trimming took 5 bases from V and 1 from J, leaving 11 bases between them. The CDR3 sequence is 14 residues long. Germline V gives CDR1 SSHAT, CDR2 FNYEAQ (reference sequence). This CDR3 reads CASSPQGSQETQYF. CDR3 nucleotide sequence: TGTGCCAGCAGCCCGCAGGGGTCCCAAGAGACCCAGTACTTC.

The V and J genes are TRBV11-3 and TRBJ2-3; 8 bases line up with TRBD2. The germline CDR1 and CDR2 sequences are SGHNT and YENEEA. CDR3 length equals 15 residues. Trimming at V came to 6 bases and at J to 3 bases, leaving 8 bases not matched to a gene. CDR3 in amino acids: CASSTLGGATDTQYF. The CDR3 nucleotides are TGTGCCAGCAGTACCCTCGGGGGGGCTACAGATACGCAGTATTTT.

The gene calls are TRBV6-5 and TRBJ1-2, with no clear D. Germline values: CDR1 MNHEY, CDR2 SVGAGI. V was cut by 5 bases and J by 4 bases, with 17 bases left in between. The CDR3 is 15 amino acids. In DNA form, the CDR3 reads TGTGCCAGCAGTACCCCGCAGGCGCCTCTCTATGGCTACACCTTC. This encodes CASSTPQAPLYGYTF.

The rearrangement links TRBV5-4 to TRBJ2-7; 8 bases are a match to TRBD2. Germline CDR1 SGHNT, CDR2 YYREEE (reference sequence). The ends lost 3 bases at V and 5 bases at J; junction bases unmatched: 4. This CDR3 contains 13 residues. CDR3: CASSSGLENEQYF. CDR3 coding DNA: TGTGCCAGCAGCTCGGGACTAGAGAACGAGCAGTACTTC.

J is TRBJ2-6 and V is TRBV30, with TRBD1 identical over 8 bases. Per the germline V gene, CDR1 is GTSNPN and CDR2 is SVGIG (reference sequence). Trimming cost V 7 bases and J 0 bases; bases outside gene matches: 5. The length of the CDR3 is 15 residues. Here the CDR3 DNA reads TGTGCCTCCGGGACAGGCGTCTCTGGGGCCAACGTCCTGACTTTC. Translated: CASGTGVSGANVLTF.

J is TRBJ2-2 and V is TRBV4-3, with D maybe TRBD2 (5 bases). Trimming shortened V by 0 bases and J by 4 bases, and 15 bases separated the two germline ends. The CDR3 is made up of 17 amino acids. Germline V gene lookup returns CDR1 LGHNA and CDR2 YSLEER. CDR3 bases: TGCGCCAGCAGCCAAGAGTCGCCCGGGGTTGGCACCGGGGAGCTGTTTTTT. Translating it yields CASSQESPGVGTGELFF.

V is TRBV19 and J is TRBJ1-2, with 10 bases that match TRBD1. V shed 7 bases and J 3 bases; nucleotides not matched to a gene: 11. Per germline, CDR1 LNHDA and CDR2 SQIVND (reference sequence). The CDR3 is 16 residues long. CDR3 nucleotide sequence: TGTGCCAGTAATATCGCGGTGGGACAGGGGTACTATGGCTACACCTTC. Translating it yields CASNIAVGQGYYGYTF. The complete variable domain, with remaining parts taken from reference TRBV19 and TRBJ1-2, reads DGGITQSPKYLFRKEGQNVTLSCEQNLNHDAMYWYRQDPGQGLRLIYYSQIVNDFQKGDIAEGYSVSREKKESFPLTVTSAQKNPTAFYLCASNIAVGQGYYGYTFGSGTRLTVV.

This clone was detected once. This sequence joins TRBV19 and TRBJ2-5; 12 bases fit TRBD2. The junction had 17 bases not matched to a gene; V was cut back by 4 bases and J by 5 bases. CDR1 and CDR2 from the germline V gene are LNHDA and SQIVND (reference sequence). The CDR3 is 19 residues long. The CDR3 protein is CASSKLAGGPETVGETQYF. As DNA, the CDR3 is TGTGCCAGTAGTAAGCTAGCGGGGGGGCCTGAAACGGTAGGGGAGACCCAGTACTTC.

J is TRBJ1-2 and V is TRBV9, with TRBD1 matching 7 bases. Germline CDR1 SGDLS, CDR2 YYNGEE. Losses at the gene ends were 3 bases for V and 4 bases for J; bases not matched to a gene: 6. The CDR3 spans 14 residues. The CDR3 nucleotides read TGTGCCAGCAGCGACCGACAGGGTGGCTATGGCTACACCTTC. Protein sequence: CASSDRQGGYGYTF.

CDR3 protein: CASSSGQALVEGYTF. The CDR3 DNA reads TGTGCCAGCAGCTCGGGACAGGCCCTCGTCGAGGGCTACACCTTC. This chain links TRBV11-2 with TRBJ1-2; 8 positions agree with TRBD1. Germline V gene lookup returns CDR1 SGHAT and CDR2 FQNNGV. This CDR3 is built from 15 residues. The V segment lost 4 bases and the J segment 8 bases; nucleotides outside the gene matches: 12.

The chain recombines TRBV13 with TRBJ2-6, with TRBD1 identical over 8 bases. The V gene's germline CDR1 is PRHDT and CDR2 FYEKMQ (reference sequence). V lost 5 bases and J lost 2; bases outside the gene matches: 8. This CDR3 comprises 17 residues. CDR3 nucleotides: TGTGCCAGCAGCCTGGCAGGGGGCGAGGCTGGGGCCAACGTCCTGACTTTC. This translates into CASSLAGGEAGANVLTF.

This clone came up once. The rearrangement joins TRBV5-1 to TRBJ2-7; D may be TRBD1 (5 bases). Trimming removed 0 bases at V and 6 bases at J, with 16 bases between. CDR1 is SGHRS and CDR2 is YFSETQ in the germline V gene. The CDR3 covers 15 residues. CDR3 DNA sequence: TGCGCCAGCAGCTTGGTCCCCAGGGTTTCAGGCGAGCAGTACTTC. The encoded protein is CASSLVPRVSGEQYF.